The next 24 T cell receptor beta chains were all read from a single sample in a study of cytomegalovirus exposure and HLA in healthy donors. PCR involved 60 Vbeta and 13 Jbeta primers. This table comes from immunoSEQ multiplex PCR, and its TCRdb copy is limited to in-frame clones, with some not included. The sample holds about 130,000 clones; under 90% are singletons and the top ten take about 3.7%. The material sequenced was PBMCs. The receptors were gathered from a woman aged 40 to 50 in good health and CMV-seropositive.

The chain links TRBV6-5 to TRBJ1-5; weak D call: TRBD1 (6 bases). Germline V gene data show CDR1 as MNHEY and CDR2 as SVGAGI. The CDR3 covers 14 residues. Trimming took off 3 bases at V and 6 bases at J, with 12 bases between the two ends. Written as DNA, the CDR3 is TGTGCCAGCAGTTATTCTTCAGGGGTTCAGCCCCAGCATTTT. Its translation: CASSYSSGVQPQHF.

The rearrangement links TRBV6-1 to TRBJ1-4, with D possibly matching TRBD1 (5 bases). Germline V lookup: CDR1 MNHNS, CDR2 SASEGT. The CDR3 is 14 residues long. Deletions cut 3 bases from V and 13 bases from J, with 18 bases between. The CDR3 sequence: CASSEDWAWGGLFF. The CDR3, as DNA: TGTGCCAGCAGTGAGGACTGGGCTTGGGGGGGACTGTTTTTT.

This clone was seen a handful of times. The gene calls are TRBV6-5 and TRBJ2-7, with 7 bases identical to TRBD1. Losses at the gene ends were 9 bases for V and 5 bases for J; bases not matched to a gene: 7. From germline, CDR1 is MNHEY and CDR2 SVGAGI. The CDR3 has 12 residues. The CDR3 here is CASRGQYDEQYF. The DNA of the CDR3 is TGTGCCAGTCGGGGACAGTACGACGAGCAGTACTTC.

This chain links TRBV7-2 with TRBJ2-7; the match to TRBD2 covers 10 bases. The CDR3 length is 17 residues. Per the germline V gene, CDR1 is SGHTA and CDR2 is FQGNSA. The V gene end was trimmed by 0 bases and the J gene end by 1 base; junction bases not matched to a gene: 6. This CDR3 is CASSLAASGSLSYEQYF. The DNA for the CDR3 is TGTGCCAGCAGCTTAGCGGCTAGCGGGAGTCTATCCTACGAGCAGTACTTC.

The CDR3 sequence: CASNGDTSGKYEQYF. DNA of the CDR3: TGTGCCAGCAACGGGGACACTAGCGGGAAATACGAGCAGTACTTC. V gene TRBV2 combines with J gene TRBJ2-7; 10 nucleotides line up with TRBD2. The CDR3 is 15 amino acids. The V segment lost 7 bases and the J segment 4 bases; nucleotides outside the gene matches: 10. Germline-derived CDR1 and CDR2 are SNHLY and FYNNEI. Full variable domain (remainder filled in from reference TRBV2 and TRBJ2-7): EPEVTQTPSHQVTQMGQEVILRCVPISNHLYFYWYRQILGQKVEFLVSFYNNEISEKSEIFDDQFSVERPDGSNFTLKIRSTKLEDSAMYFCASNGDTSGKYEQYFGPGTRLTVT.

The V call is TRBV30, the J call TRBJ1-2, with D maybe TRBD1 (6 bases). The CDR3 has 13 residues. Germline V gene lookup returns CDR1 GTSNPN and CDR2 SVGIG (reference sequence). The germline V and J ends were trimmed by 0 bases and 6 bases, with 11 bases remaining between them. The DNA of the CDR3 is TGTGCCTGGAGTGTACCAGGGGCCGATGGCTACACCTTC. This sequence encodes CAWSVPGADGYTF. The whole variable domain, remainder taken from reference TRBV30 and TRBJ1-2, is SQTIHQWPATLVQPVGSPLSLECTVEGTSNPNLYWYRQAAGRGLQLLFYSVGIGQISSEVPQNLSASRPQDRQFILSSKKLLLSDSGFYLCAWSVPGADGYTFGSGTRLTVV.

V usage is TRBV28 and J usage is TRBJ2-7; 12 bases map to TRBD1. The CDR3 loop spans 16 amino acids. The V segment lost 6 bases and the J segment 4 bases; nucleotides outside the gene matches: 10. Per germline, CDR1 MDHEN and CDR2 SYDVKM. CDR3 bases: TGTGCCAGCAGGGAGTTGGCGGGACAGGGGGCGTACGAGCAGTACTTC. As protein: CASRELAGQGAYEQYF.

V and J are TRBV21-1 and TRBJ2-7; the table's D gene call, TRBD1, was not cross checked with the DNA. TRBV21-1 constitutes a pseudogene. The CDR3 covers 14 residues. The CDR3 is CASHKGQGFDEQYF. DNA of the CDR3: TGTGCCAGCCATAAGGGACAGGGTTTCGACGAGCAGTACTTC.

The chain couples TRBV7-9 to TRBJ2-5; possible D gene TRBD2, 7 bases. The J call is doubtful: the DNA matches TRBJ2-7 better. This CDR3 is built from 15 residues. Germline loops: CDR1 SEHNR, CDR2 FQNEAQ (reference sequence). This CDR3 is CASSPMGGPSYEQYF. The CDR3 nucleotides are TGTGCCAGCAGCCCCATGGGGGGGCCCTCCTACGAGCAGTACTTC.

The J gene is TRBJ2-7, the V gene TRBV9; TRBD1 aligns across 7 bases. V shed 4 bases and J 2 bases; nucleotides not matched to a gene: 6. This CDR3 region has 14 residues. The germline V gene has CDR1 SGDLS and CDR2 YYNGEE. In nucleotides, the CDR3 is TGTGCCAGCAGCCCGCAGCAGGGGGCCTACGAGCAGTACTTC. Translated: CASSPQQGAYEQYF.

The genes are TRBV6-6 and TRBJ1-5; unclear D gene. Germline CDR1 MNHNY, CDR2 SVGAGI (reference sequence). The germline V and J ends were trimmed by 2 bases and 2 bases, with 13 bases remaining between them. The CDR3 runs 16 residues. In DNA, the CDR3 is TGTGCCAGCAGTTACCCGAGGGCTGGAGGCAATCAGCCCCAGCATTTT. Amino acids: CASSYPRAGGNQPQHF.

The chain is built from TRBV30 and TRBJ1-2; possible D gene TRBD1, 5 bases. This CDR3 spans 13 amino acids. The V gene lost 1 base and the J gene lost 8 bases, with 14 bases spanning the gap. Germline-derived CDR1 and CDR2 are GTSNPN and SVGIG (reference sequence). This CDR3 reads CAWSGTRVGGYTF. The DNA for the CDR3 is TGTGCCTGGAGTGGGACAAGGGTTGGCGGCTACACCTTC. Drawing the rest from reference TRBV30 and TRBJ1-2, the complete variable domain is SQTIHQWPATLVQPVGSPLSLECTVEGTSNPNLYWYRQAAGRGLQLLFYSVGIGQISSEVPQNLSASRPQDRQFILSSKKLLLSDSGFYLCAWSGTRVGGYTFGSGTRLTVV.

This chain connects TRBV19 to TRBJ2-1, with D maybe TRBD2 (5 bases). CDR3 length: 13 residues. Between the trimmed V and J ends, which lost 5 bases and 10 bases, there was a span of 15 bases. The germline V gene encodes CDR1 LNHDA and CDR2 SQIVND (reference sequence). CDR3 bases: TGTGCCAGTAGTCCTTCTCCGTGGGAGGAGCAGTTCTTC. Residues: CASSPSPWEEQFF.

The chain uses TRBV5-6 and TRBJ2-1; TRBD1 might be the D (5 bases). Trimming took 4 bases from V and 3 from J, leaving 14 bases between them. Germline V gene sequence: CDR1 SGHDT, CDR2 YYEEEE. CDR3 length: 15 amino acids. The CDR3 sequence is CASSRSQGFYNEQFF. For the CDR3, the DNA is TGTGCCAGCAGCCGGAGCCAGGGTTTCTACAATGAGCAGTTCTTC.

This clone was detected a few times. This chain's CDR3 is CASDRYNEQFF. The CDR3 nucleotides are TGTGCCAGCGACAGATACAATGAGCAGTTCTTC. The V call is TRBV7-9, the J call TRBJ2-1; D is possibly TRBD1 (5 bases). Per germline, CDR1 SEHNR and CDR2 FQNEAQ (reference sequence). V lost 8 bases to trimming and J lost 4 bases, with 6 bases between them. The CDR3 length is 11 residues.

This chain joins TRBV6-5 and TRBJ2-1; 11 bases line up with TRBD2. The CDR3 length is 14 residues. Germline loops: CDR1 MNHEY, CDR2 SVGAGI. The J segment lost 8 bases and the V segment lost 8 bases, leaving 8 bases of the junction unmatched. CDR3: CASANSGRAHEQFF. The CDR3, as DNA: TGTGCCAGCGCCAATAGCGGGAGGGCCCATGAGCAGTTCTTC.

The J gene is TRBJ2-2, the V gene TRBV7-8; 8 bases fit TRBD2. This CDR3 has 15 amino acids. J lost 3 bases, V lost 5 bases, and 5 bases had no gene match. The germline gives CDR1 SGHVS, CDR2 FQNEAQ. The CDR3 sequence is CASSRSGAYTGELFF. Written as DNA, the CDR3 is TGTGCCAGCAGCCGTAGCGGGGCGTACACCGGGGAGCTGTTTTTT.

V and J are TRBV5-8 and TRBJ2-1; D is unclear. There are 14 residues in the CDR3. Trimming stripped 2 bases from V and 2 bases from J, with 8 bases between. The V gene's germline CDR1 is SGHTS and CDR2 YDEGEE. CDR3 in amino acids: CASSFSEAYNEQFF. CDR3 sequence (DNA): TGTGCCAGCAGCTTCTCAGAGGCCTACAATGAGCAGTTCTTC.

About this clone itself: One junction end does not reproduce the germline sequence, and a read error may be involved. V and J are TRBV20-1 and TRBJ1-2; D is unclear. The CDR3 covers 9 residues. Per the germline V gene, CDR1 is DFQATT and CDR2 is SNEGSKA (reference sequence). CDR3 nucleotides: TGCAGTGCTAGAGTCTCTGGCCACTTC. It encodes CSARVSGHF.

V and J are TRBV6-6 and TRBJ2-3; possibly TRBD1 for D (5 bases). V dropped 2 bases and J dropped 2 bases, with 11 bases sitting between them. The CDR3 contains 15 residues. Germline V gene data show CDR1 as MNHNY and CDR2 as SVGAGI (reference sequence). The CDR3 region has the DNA TGTGCCAGCAGTTACGGGGCCCCTTTCACAGATACGCAGTATTTT. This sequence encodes CASSYGAPFTDTQYF.

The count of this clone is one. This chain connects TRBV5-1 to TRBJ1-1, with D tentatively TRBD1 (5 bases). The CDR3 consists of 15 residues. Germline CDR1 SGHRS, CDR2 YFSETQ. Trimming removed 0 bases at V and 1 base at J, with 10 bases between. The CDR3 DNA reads TGCGCCAGCAGCTTGGCCGGAGACAGGAACACTGAAGCTTTCTTT. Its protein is CASSLAGDRNTEAFF.

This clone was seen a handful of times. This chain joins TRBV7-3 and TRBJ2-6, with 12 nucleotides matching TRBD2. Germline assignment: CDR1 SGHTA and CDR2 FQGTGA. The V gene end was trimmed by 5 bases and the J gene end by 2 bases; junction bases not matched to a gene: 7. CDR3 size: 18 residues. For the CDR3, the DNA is TGTGCCAGCAGCCTCACCGGGACTAGCGGGCCTGGGGCCAACGTCCTGACTTTC. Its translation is CASSLTGTSGPGANVLTF.

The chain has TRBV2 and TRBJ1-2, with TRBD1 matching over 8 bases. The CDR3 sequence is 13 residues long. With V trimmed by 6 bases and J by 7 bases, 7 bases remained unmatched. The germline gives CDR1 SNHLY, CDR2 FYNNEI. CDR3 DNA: TGTGCCAGCAGGGGGGAAGGACAGGGTGGCTACACCTTC. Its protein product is CASRGEGQGGYTF. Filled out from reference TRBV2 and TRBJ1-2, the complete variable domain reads EPEVTQTPSHQVTQMGQEVILRCVPISNHLYFYWYRQILGQKVEFLVSFYNNEISEKSEIFDDQFSVERPDGSNFTLKIRSTKLEDSAMYFCASRGEGQGGYTFGSGTRLTVV.

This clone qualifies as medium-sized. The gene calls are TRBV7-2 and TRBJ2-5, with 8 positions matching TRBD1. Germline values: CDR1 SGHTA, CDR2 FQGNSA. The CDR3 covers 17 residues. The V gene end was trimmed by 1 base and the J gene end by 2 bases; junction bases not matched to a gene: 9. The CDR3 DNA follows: TGTGCCAGCAGCTTAGATCCCCAGGGGGCGCAGCAAGAGACCCAGTACTTC. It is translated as CASSLDPQGAQQETQYF.